This TCR beta chain originates from a study of T cell repertoires in cytomegalovirus infection. Whole-study context: Public signatures in TCR beta pointed to CMV infection and matching HLA type. Study-level results: Summed public TCR beta family frequency identified CMV carriers bearing the relevant HLA.

Details on this clonotype: The antigen is unknown.

In germline, CDR1 is SGHTA, CDR2 FQGNSA. This CDR3 contains 13 residues. Trimming removed 4 bases from V and 4 bases from J, with 8 bases in between. TCRdb itself ran the reads through MiXCR, one entry per CDR3 protein. This sample has hundreds of thousands of distinct CDR3 sequences, with approximately 40% found just once. This TCR derives from a human donor in good health (CMV status not recorded). Some clones in this sample may be carry-over from other donors' samples. The rearrangement links TRBV7-2 to TRBJ2-1; D gene ambiguous. The input for sequencing was cultured PBMCs, taken from culture after CMV antigen stimulation. The CDR3 region is CASSSTLYNEQFF. DNA of the CDR3: TGTGCCAGCAGCTCAACCCTATACAATGAGCAGTTCTTC.